These 23 T cell receptor beta chains originate from one sample sequenced in a study of cytomegalovirus exposure and HLA in healthy donors. 60 Vbeta and 13 Jbeta primers were used in PCR. Repertoires were generated with immunoSEQ multiplex PCR, while TCRdb's copy carries only in-frame clones and drops some. Of 150,000 to 200,000 clones in the sample, roughly 72% were seen once. Sequencing was carried out using PBMCs. The receptors come from a man aged 35 to 55 in good health and CMV-seropositive.

This chain connects TRBV6-5 to TRBJ1-1, with D uncertain. The CDR3 loop spans 13 amino acids. The ends were cut back, 3 bases at V and 3 bases at J, with 8 bases in the middle. Germline CDR1 MNHEY, CDR2 SVGAGI. CDR3 sequence (DNA): TGTGCCAGCAGTTATGGAGGGTACACTGAAGCTTTCTTT. The encoded protein is CASSYGGYTEAFF.

This rearrangement joins TRBV6-6 to TRBJ1-2; tentatively, D is TRBD1 (5 bases). Germline CDR1 is MNHNY and CDR2 is SVGAGI (reference sequence). The CDR3 spans 14 residues. Trimming removed 7 bases at V and 5 bases at J, with 17 bases between. For the CDR3, the DNA is TGTGCCAGCACCTCGGGGGATTCGTATTATGGCTACACCTTC. Encoded protein: CASTSGDSYYGYTF.

With regard to this clone: The conserved final phenylalanine or tryptophan is absent from the CDR3, which likely points to a read error. The rearrangement joins TRBV10-3 to TRBJ2-7; TRBD1 matches 9 bases. The CDR3 extends over 16 amino acids. Trimming removed 4 bases from V and 3 bases from J; junction bases left unmatched: 10. CDR1 and CDR2 (germline): ENHRY, SYGVKD. The DNA for the CDR3 is TGTGCCATCAGTGTTAGGACAGGGGACTTGTTCTACGAGCAGTACCTC. Its translation is CAISVRTGDLFYEQYL.

The chain recombines TRBV6-1 with TRBJ1-6; TRBD1 might be the D (6 bases). The CDR3 spans 13 residues. Trimming took 7 bases from V and 7 from J, leaving 11 bases between them. Germline assignment: CDR1 MNHNS and CDR2 SASEGT. This chain's CDR3 is CASIPGQNSPLHF. DNA of the CDR3: TGTGCCAGCATACCGGGACAAAATTCACCCCTCCACTTT.

This clone was seen only once. The V gene is TRBV6-1, the J gene TRBJ2-3; 10 nucleotides agree with TRBD2. Per the germline V gene, CDR1 is MNHNS and CDR2 is SASEGT. V lost 7 bases to trimming and J lost 5 bases; unmatched junction nucleotides: 6. The CDR3 extends over 14 amino acids. The CDR3 loop is CASTSGGVRDTQYF. DNA of the CDR3: TGTGCCAGCACCAGCGGGGGGGTCAGAGATACGCAGTATTTT.

This clone was seen more than once but under ten times. The chain couples TRBV4-1 to TRBJ1-6; no definite D call. The CDR3 runs 13 residues. Trimming removed 1 base from V and 7 bases from J, with 5 bases in between. CDR1 MGHRA and CDR2 YSYEKL come from the germline V gene. CDR3 in amino acids: CASSQALNSPLHF. In nucleotides, the CDR3 is TGCGCCAGCAGCCAAGCCCTAAATTCACCCCTCCACTTT.

This chain uses TRBV7-2 with TRBJ1-4, with D uncertain. The V gene's germline CDR1 is SGHTA and CDR2 FQGNSA. The ends were cut back, 5 bases at V and 4 bases at J, with 5 bases in the middle. The CDR3 consists of 12 residues. Written as DNA, the CDR3 is TGTGCCAGCAGCGGCAATAATGAAAAACTGTTTTTT. This encodes CASSGNNEKLFF.

V is TRBV19 and J is TRBJ2-3; TRBD2 matches 8 bases. CDR1 and CDR2 from the germline V gene are LNHDA and SQIVND (reference sequence). This CDR3 contains 17 residues. J was trimmed by 2 bases and V by 3 bases; bases with no gene match: 10. The CDR3 loop is CASSMGYGGVITDTQYF. The CDR3 DNA reads TGTGCCAGTAGTATGGGGTACGGGGGGGTGATCACAGATACGCAGTATTTT. Together with reference TRBV19 and TRBJ2-3, the CDR3 gives the full variable domain: DGGITQSPKYLFRKEGQNVTLSCEQNLNHDAMYWYRQDPGQGLRLIYYSQIVNDFQKGDIAEGYSVSREKKESFPLTVTSAQKNPTAFYLCASSMGYGGVITDTQYFGPGTRLTVL.

The CDR3 region has the DNA TGTGCCAGCAGCTTTATCGGACAGGGCGGTGGCTACACCTTC. It codes for CASSFIGQGGGYTF. This sequence joins TRBV5-6 and TRBJ1-2, with TRBD1 matching 8 bases. From germline, CDR1 is SGHDT and CDR2 YYEEEE. The CDR3 contains 14 residues. Losses at the gene ends were 2 bases for V and 7 bases for J; bases not matched to a gene: 7.

The chain joins TRBV27 to TRBJ1-2; no clear D gene. From germline, CDR1 is MNHEY and CDR2 SMNVEV (reference sequence). The germline V and J ends were trimmed by 4 bases and 3 bases, with 9 bases remaining between them. The CDR3 loop spans 13 amino acids. CDR3 sequence: CASSSPGDYGYTF. The CDR3 DNA reads TGTGCCAGCAGTTCCCCTGGAGACTATGGCTACACCTTC.

This clone turned up a few times. The rearrangement uses TRBV4-2 and TRBJ2-6; TRBD2 aligns across 10 bases. The ends lost 1 base at V and 1 base at J; junction bases unmatched: 4. Germline V CDR1 and CDR2: LGHNA, YNFKEQ. CDR3 length equals 18 residues. CDR3 coding DNA: TGTGCCAGCAGCCAAGCCGGGACTAGCGTTTCTGGGGCCAACGTCCTGACTTTC. Amino acid sequence: CASSQAGTSVSGANVLTF.

The chain combines TRBV19 with TRBJ1-5; TRBD1 matches 8 bases. Germline CDR1 is LNHDA and CDR2 is SQIVND (reference sequence). J gave up 1 base and V 8 bases, and 7 bases lay outside the gene matches. CDR3 size: 15 residues. The CDR3 spells CASHRTGGSNQPQHF. In DNA, the CDR3 is TGTGCCAGTCACAGAACAGGGGGAAGCAATCAGCCCCAGCATTTT.

This clone showed up just a few times. This chain joins TRBV9 and TRBJ2-3; TRBD2 matches at 12 bases. Germline V lookup: CDR1 SGDLS, CDR2 YYNGEE. With V trimmed by 3 bases and J by 2 bases, 4 bases remained unmatched. The CDR3 is 16 residues long. The CDR3: CASSAASGGDTDTQYF. As DNA, the CDR3 is TGTGCCAGCAGCGCCGCTAGCGGGGGGGACACAGATACGCAGTATTTT. The variable domain in full, with the rest retrieved from reference TRBV9 and TRBJ2-3, is DSGVTQTPKHLITATGQRVTLRCSPRSGDLSVYWYQQSLDQGLQFLIQYYNGEERAKGNILERFSAQQFPDLHSELNLSSLELGDSALYFCASSAASGGDTDTQYFGPGTRLTVL.

V usage is TRBV7-3 and J usage is TRBJ1-5; the D gene is possibly TRBD1 (5 bases). The CDR3 runs to 13 residues. Trimming stripped 2 bases from V and 7 bases from J, with 9 bases between. Germline values: CDR1 SGHTA, CDR2 FQGTGA. CDR3 sequence: CASSLGGTQPQHF. As DNA, the CDR3 is TGTGCCAGCAGCTTAGGGGGGACCCAGCCCCAGCATTTT. The complete variable domain, with remaining parts taken from reference TRBV7-3 and TRBJ1-5, reads GAGVSQTPSNKVTEKGKYVELRCDPISGHTALYWYRQSLGQGPEFLIYFQGTGAADDSGLPNDRFFAVRPEGSVSTLKIQRTERGDSAVYLCASSLGGTQPQHFGDGTRLSIL.

In this sample, this clone turned up once. J is TRBJ1-2 and V is TRBV5-1, with no clear D. This CDR3 contains 13 residues. Per the germline V gene, CDR1 is SGHRS and CDR2 is YFSETQ. Trimming removed 2 bases at V and 4 bases at J, with 9 bases between. The CDR3 region has the DNA TGCGCCAGCAGCTTTGAGGGTCTCTATGGCTACACCTTC. It yields the protein CASSFEGLYGYTF. The variable domain in full, completed from reference TRBV5-1 and TRBJ1-2, reads KAGVTQTPRYLIKTRGQQVTLSCSPISGHRSVSWYQQTPGQGLQFLFEYFSETQRNKGNFPGRFSGRQFSNSRSEMNVSTLELGDSALYLCASSFEGLYGYTFGSGTRLTVV.

The chain carries TRBV5-4 and TRBJ2-7; 7 bases fit TRBD2. This CDR3 has 13 residues. V gave up 4 bases and J gave up 5 bases; unmatched junction bases: 6. Germline loops: CDR1 SGHNT, CDR2 YYREEE (reference sequence). The DNA of the CDR3 is TGTGCCAGCAGCCCCGGGGGGAAGGACGAGCAGTACTTC. Translating gives CASSPGGKDEQYF. Variable domain in full (rest from reference TRBV5-4 and TRBJ2-7): ETGVTQSPTHLIKTRGQQVTLRCSSQSGHNTVSWYQQALGQGPQFIFQYYREEENGRGNFPPRFSGLQFPNYSSELNVNALELDDSALYLCASSPGGKDEQYFGPGTRLTVT.

J is TRBJ2-1 and V is TRBV7-6; TRBD1 matches 9 bases. Looked up from germline, CDR1 is SGHVS and CDR2 is FNYEAQ. The J segment lost 1 base and the V segment lost 4 bases, leaving 8 bases of the junction unmatched. The CDR3 totals 17 residues. In DNA form, the CDR3 reads TGTGCCAGCAGCTCCGGGACAGGGAGAGAATCCTACAATGAGCAGTTCTTC. Protein: CASSSGTGRESYNEQFF.

For the CDR3, the DNA is TGTGCCAGCAGCTTGGCCCGGACTAGCGGCCAAGAGACCCAGTACTTC. Translating gives CASSLARTSGQETQYF. The rearrangement uses TRBV5-4 and TRBJ2-5, with 10 bases lining up with TRBD2. Germline values: CDR1 SGHNT, CDR2 YYREEE (reference sequence). The junction had 3 bases not matched to a gene; V was cut back by 0 bases and J by 1 base. This CDR3 has 16 amino acids.

The table lists this clone with a few counts. The CDR3 spells CASSWGTGGTYEQYF. DNA for the CDR3: TGTGCCAGCAGTTGGGGGACAGGGGGCACCTACGAGCAGTACTTC. The chain has TRBV6-5 and TRBJ2-7, with 12 bases fitting TRBD1. J lost 2 bases, V lost 4 bases, and 3 bases had no gene match. Per germline, CDR1 MNHEY and CDR2 SVGAGI. The CDR3 consists of 15 residues.

The gene calls are TRBV30 and TRBJ1-5, with unresolved D. The CDR3 runs to 9 residues. From germline, CDR1 is GTSNPN and CDR2 SVGIG (reference sequence). The CDR3 protein is CPRGQPQHF. The CDR3 DNA sequence: TGTCCCCGGGGTCAGCCCCAGCATTTT.

This chain links TRBV10-3 with TRBJ2-4, with 7 bases that match TRBD1. Trimming at V came to 5 bases and at J to 8 bases, leaving 9 bases not matched to a gene. This CDR3 is built from 14 residues. Per the germline V gene, CDR1 is ENHRY and CDR2 is SYGVKD. The CDR3 nucleotides are TGTGCCATCAGTACAGGGGATGTAACACACATTCAGTACTTC. It yields the protein CAISTGDVTHIQYF.

CDR3 nucleotide sequence: TGTGCCAGCAGACAGACAGAGCAGTACTTC. It is translated as CASRQTEQYF. V usage is TRBV25-1 and J usage is TRBJ2-5, with D possibly matching TRBD1 (5 bases). The CDR3 has 10 amino acids. The germline V gene has CDR1 MGHDK and CDR2 SYGVNS. V was cut by 6 bases and J by 11 bases, with 10 bases left in between.

This chain uses TRBV7-9 with TRBJ2-1; 9 nucleotides match TRBD2. The V gene's germline CDR1 is SEHNR and CDR2 FQNEAQ (reference sequence). The CDR3 loop spans 19 amino acids. The V gene end was trimmed by 9 bases and the J gene end by 6 bases; junction bases not matched to a gene: 24. CDR3 protein: CARNSEWRGGSYNPNEQFF. The CDR3 DNA sequence: TGTGCCAGAAATAGCGAGTGGCGGGGGGGGTCCTATAACCCCAATGAGCAGTTCTTC.